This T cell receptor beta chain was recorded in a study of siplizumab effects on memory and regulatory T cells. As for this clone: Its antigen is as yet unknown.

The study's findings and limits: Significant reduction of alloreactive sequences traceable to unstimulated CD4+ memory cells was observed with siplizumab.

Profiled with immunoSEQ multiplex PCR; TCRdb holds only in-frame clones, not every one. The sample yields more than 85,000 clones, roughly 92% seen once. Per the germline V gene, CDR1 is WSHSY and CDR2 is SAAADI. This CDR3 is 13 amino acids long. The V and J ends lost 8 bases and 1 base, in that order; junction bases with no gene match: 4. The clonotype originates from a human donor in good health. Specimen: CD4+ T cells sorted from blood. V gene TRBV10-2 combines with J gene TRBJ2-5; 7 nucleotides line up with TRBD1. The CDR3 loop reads CASAGQAQETQYF. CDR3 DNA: TGCGCCAGCGCCGGACAGGCCCAAGAGACCCAGTACTTC.